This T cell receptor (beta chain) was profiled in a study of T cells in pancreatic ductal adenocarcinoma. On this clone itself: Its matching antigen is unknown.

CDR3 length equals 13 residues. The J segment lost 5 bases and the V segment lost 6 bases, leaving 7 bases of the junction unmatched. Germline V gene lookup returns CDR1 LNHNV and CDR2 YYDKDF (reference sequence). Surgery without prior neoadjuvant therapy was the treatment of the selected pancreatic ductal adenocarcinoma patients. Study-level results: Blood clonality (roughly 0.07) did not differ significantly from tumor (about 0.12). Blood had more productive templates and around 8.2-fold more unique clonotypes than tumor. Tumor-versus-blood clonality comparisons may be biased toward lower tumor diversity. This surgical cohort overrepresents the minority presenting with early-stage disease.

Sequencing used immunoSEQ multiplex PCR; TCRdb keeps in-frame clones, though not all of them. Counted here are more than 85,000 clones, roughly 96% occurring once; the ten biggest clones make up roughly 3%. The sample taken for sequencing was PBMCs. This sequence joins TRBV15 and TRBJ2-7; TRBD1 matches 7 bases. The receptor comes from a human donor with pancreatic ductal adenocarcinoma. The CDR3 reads CATRDRKNHEQYF. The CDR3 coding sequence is TGTGCCACCAGGGACAGGAAAAACCACGAGCAGTACTTC.